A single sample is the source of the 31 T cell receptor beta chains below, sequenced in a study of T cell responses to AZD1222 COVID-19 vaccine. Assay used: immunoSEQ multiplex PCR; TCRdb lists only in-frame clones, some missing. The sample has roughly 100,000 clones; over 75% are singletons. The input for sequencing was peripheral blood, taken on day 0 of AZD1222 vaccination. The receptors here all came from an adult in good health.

The CDR3 DNA reads as TGTGCCAGCAGAACCTACGGTCGGACTGAAGCTTTCTTT. Translation gives CASRTYGRTEAFF. V gene TRBV12-3 or TRBV12-4 combines with J gene TRBJ1-1; the D is unclear. CDR3 length: 13 amino acids. Trimming took 6 bases from V and 5 from J, leaving 13 bases between them.

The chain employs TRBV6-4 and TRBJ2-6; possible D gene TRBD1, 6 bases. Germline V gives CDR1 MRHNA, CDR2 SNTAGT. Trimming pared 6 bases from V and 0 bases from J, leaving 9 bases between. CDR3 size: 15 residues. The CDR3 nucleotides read TGTGCCAGCAGGCCAGGGGTCTCTGGGGCCAACGTCCTGACTTTC. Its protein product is CASRPGVSGANVLTF.

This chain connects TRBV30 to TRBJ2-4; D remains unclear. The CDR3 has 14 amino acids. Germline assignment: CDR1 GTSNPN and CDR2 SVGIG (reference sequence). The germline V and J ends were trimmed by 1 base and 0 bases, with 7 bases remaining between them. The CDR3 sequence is CAWSAGRAKNIQYF. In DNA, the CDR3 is TGTGCCTGGAGTGCGGGTCGAGCCAAAAACATTCAGTACTTC.

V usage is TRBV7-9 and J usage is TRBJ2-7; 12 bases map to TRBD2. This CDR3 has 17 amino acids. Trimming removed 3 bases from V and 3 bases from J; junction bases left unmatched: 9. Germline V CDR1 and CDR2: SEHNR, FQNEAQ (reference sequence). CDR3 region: CASSLPDWTSGNYEQYF. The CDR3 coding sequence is TGTGCCAGCAGCTTGCCTGATTGGACTAGCGGGAACTACGAGCAGTACTTC. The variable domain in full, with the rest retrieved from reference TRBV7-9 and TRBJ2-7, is DTGVSQNPRHKITKRGQNVTFRCDPISEHNRLYWYRQTLGQGPEFLTYFQNEAQLEKSRLLSDRFSAERPKGSFSTLEIQRTEQGDSAMYLCASSLPDWTSGNYEQYFGPGTRLTVT.

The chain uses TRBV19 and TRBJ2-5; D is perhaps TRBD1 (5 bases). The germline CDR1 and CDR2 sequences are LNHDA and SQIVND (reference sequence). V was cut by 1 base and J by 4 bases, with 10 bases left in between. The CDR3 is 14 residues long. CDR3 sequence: CASSIGQSRETQYF. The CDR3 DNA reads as TGTGCCAGTAGTATAGGACAGTCCCGAGAGACCCAGTACTTC. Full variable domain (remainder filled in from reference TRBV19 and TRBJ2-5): DGGITQSPKYLFRKEGQNVTLSCEQNLNHDAMYWYRQDPGQGLRLIYYSQIVNDFQKGDIAEGYSVSREKKESFPLTVTSAQKNPTAFYLCASSIGQSRETQYFGPGTRLLVL.

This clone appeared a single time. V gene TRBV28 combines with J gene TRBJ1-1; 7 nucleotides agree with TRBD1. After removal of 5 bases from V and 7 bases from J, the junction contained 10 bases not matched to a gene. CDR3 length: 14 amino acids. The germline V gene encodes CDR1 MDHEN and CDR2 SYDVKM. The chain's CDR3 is CASSINRGEVEAFF. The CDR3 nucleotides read TGTGCCAGCAGTATAAACAGGGGTGAGGTTGAAGCTTTCTTT.

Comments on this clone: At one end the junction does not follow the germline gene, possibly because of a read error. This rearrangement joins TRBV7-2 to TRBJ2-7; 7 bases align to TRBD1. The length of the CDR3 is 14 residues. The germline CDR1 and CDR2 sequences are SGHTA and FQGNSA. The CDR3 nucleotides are TGTGCCAGCACCTTAGGGGGCGCGAGCTACGAGCAGTACTTC. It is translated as CASTLGGASYEQYF.

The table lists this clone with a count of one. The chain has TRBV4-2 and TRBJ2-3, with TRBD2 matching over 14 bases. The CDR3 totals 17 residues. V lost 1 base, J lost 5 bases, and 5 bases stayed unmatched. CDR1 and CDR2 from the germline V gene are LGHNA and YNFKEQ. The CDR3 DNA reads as TGTGCCAGCAGCCAAGTGACTAGCGGGAGGGTTGGAGATACGCAGTATTTT. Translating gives CASSQVTSGRVGDTQYF.

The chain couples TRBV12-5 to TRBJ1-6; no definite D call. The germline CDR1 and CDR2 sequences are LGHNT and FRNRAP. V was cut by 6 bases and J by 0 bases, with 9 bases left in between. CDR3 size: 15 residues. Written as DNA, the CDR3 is TGTGCTAGTGGCGCGTTTGGCTCCTATAATTCACCCCTCCACTTT. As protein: CASGAFGSYNSPLHF.

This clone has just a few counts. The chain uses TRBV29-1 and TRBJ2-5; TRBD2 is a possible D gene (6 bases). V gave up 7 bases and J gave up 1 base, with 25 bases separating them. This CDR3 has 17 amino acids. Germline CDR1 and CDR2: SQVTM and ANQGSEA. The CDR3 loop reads CSALRGFGGAIQETQYF. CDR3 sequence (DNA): TGCAGCGCGTTGAGAGGATTCGGGGGTGCAATCCAAGAGACCCAGTACTTC.

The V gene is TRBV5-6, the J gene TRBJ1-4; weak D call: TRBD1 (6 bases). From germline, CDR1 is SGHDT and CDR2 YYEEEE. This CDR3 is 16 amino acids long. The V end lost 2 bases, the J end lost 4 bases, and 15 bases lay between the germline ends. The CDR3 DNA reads TGTGCCAGCAGCTTAGTCACGGGACACTATAATGAAAAACTGTTTTTT. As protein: CASSLVTGHYNEKLFF.

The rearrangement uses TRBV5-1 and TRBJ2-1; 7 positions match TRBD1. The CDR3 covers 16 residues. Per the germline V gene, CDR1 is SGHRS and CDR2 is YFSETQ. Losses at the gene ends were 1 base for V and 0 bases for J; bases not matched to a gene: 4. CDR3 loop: CASSLTQGNSYNEQFF. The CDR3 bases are TGCGCCAGCAGCTTGACACAGGGGAACTCCTACAATGAGCAGTTCTTC.

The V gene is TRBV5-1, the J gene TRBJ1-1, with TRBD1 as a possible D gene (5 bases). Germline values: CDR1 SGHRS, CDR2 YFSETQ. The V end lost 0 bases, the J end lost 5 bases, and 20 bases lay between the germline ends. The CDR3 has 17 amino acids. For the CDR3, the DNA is TGCGCCAGCAGCTTGGGGGCAGGGCGACGAGAACGGACTGAAGCTTTCTTT. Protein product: CASSLGAGRRERTEAFF.

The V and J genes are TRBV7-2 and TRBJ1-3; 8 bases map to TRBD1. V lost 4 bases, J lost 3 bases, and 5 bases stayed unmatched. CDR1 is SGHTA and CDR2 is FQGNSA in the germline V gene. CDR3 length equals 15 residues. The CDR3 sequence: CASSWTGLDGNTIYF. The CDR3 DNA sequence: TGTGCCAGCAGCTGGACAGGGCTTGATGGAAACACCATATATTTT.

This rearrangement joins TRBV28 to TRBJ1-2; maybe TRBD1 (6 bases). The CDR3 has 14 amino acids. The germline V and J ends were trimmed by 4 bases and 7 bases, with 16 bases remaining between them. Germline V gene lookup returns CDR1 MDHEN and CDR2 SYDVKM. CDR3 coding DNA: TGTGCCAGCAGTTCTGGACAGTTAGTGGGTGGCTACACCTTC. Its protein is CASSSGQLVGGYTF.

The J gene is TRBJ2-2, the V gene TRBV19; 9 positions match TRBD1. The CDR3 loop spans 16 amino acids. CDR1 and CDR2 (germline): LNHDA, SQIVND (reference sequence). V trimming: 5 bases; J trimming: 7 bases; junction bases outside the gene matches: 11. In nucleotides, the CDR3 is TGTGCCAGTAGTTCCGGGACAGGGCCCGGCAACGGGGAGCTGTTTTTT. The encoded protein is CASSSGTGPGNGELFF.

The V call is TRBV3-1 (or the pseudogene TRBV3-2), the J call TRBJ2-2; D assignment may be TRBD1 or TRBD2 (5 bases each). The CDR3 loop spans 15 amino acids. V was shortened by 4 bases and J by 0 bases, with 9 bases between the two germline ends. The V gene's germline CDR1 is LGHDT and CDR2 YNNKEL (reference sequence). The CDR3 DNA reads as TGTGCCAGCAGCCGGGACCGCACGAACACCGGGGAGCTGTTTTTT. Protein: CASSRDRTNTGELFF.

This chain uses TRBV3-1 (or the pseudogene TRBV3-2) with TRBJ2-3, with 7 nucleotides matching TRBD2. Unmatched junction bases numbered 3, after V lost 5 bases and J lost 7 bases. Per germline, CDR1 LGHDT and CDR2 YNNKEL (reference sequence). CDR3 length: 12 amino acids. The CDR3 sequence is CASSYSGYTQYF. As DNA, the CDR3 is TGTGCCAGCAGCTATAGCGGGTATACGCAGTATTTT.

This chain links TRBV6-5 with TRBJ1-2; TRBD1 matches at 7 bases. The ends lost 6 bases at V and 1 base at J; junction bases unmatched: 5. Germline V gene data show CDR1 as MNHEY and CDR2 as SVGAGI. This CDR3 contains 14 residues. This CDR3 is CASRKTGFNYGYTF. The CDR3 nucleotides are TGTGCCAGCAGAAAGACAGGGTTTAACTATGGCTACACCTTC.

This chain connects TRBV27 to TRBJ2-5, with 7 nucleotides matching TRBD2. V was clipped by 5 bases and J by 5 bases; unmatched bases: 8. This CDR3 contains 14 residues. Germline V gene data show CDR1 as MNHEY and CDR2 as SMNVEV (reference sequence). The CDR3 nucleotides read TGTGCCAGCAGTCCCCTACGGGGAGGGGAGACCCAGTACTTC. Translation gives CASSPLRGGETQYF.

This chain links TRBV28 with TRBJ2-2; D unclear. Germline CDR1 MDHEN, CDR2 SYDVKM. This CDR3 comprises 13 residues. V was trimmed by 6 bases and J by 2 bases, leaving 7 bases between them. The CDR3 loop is CASRTNNTGELFF. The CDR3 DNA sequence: TGTGCCAGCAGAACAAATAACACCGGGGAGCTGTTTTTT.

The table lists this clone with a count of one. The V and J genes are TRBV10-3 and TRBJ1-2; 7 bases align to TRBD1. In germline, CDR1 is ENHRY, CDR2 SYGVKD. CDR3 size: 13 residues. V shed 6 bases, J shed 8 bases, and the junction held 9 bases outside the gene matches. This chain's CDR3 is CAIRGDSGGGYTF. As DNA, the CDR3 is TGTGCCATCAGGGGGGACAGTGGAGGAGGCTACACCTTC.

CDR3 sequence: CASRPGPATNEKLFF. The CDR3 DNA is TGTGCCAGCAGACCCGGGCCAGCAACTAATGAAAAACTGTTTTTT. This sequence joins TRBV11-2 and TRBJ1-4; no clear D gene. Trimming shortened V by 6 bases and J by 0 bases, and 11 bases separated the two germline ends. In germline, CDR1 is SGHAT, CDR2 FQNNGV. CDR3 length: 15 amino acids.

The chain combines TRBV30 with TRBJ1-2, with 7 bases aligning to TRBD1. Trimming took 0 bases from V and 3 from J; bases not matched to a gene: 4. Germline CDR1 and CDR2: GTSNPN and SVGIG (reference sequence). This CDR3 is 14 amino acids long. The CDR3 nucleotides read TGTGCCTGGAGTGTACAGGGGAAAGACTATGGCTACACCTTC. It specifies CAWSVQGKDYGYTF. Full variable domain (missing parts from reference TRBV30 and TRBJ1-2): SQTIHQWPATLVQPVGSPLSLECTVEGTSNPNLYWYRQAAGRGLQLLFYSVGIGQISSEVPQNLSASRPQDRQFILSSKKLLLSDSGFYLCAWSVQGKDYGYTFGSGTRLTVV.

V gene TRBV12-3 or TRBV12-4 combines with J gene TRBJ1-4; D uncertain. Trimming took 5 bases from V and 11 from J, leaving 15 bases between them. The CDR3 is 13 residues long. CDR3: CASSPTPGEKLFF. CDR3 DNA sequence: TGTGCCAGCAGTCCGACCCCTGGGGAGAAACTGTTTTTT.

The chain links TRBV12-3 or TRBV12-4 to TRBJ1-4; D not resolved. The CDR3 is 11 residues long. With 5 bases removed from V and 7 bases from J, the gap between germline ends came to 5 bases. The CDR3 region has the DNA TGTGCCAGCAGTATAGGTGAAAAACTGTTTTTT. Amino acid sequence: CASSIGEKLFF.

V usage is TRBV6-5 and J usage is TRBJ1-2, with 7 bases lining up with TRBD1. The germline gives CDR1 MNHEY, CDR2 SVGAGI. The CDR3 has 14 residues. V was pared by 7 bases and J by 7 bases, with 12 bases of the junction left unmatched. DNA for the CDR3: TGTGCCAGCATGTTAGAGACAGGGTTACGTGGCTACACCTTC. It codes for CASMLETGLRGYTF.

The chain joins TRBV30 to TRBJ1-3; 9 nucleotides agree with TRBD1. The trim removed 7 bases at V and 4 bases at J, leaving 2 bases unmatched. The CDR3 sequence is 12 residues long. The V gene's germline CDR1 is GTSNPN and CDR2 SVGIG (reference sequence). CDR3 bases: TGTGCCTTGGGACAGGGAGGAAACACCATATATTTT. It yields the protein CALGQGGNTIYF.

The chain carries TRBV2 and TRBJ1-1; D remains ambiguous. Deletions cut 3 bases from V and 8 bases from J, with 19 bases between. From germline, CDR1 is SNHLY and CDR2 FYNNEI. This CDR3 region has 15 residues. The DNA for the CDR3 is TGTGCCAGCAGTGAGATGAGAACCCGAAGTTACGAAGCTTTCTTT. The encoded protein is CASSEMRTRSYEAFF.

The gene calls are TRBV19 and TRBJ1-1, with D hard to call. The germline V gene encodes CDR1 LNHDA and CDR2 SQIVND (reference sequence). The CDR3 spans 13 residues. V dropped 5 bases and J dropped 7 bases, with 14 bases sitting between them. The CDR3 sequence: CASSFRTGGEAFF. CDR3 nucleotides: TGTGCCAGTAGTTTCCGGACGGGAGGTGAAGCTTTCTTT.

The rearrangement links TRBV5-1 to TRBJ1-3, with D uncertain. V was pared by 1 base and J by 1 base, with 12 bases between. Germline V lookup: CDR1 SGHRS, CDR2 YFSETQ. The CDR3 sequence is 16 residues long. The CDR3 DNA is TGCGCCAGCAGCTTGAACCTGGGTACGTCTGGAAACACCATATATTTT. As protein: CASSLNLGTSGNTIYF.